The rows below give T cell receptor beta chains drawn from one sample of a study of T cells in Graves' hyperthyroidism and ophthalmopathy. TCRdb reprocessed the multiplex PCR reads with MiXCR, giving one entry per CDR3 protein. The sample consists of 85,000 to 110,000 distinct CDR3 sequences, 47% of them appearing once. Sequenced sample: blood. The receptors were sampled from a man in his forties with Graves' hyperthyroidism. The CDR3 runs from the conserved cysteine through the conserved F or W. The D gene is left open where the match is weak. Clone size is given for some rows only: seen once, a few or many times, or a class if the clone is expanded.

V: TRBV19
D: NA
J: TRBJ1-5
size: NA
DNA: TGTGCCAGGGTAGCAGGGGAGGCCAGCAATCAGCCCCAGCATTTT
CDR3: CARVAGEASNQPQHF

V: TRBV25-1
D: NA
J: TRBJ2-3
size: NA
DNA: TGTGCCAGCAGTCCCGACAGGCCTAGCACAGATACGCAGTATTTT
CDR3: CASSPDRPSTDTQYF

V: TRBV20-1
D: NA
J: TRBJ1-5
size: once
DNA: TGCAGTGCTAGAGATCCGGGACGCAATCAGCCCCAGCATTTT
CDR3: CSARDPGRNQPQHF

V: TRBV7-2
D: NA
J: TRBJ2-1
size: NA
DNA: TGTGCCAGCAGCCTACCGACTAGAGATCCGGACAGAGTCCATCAGTTCTTC
CDR3: CASSLPTRDPDRVHQFF

V: TRBV20-1
D: NA
J: TRBJ1-5
size: many
DNA: TGCAGTGCTAGTCGGGGCGAGAATCAGCCCCAGCATTTT
CDR3: CSASRGENQPQHF

V: TRBV29-1
D: TRBD1
J: TRBJ2-2
size: NA
DNA: TGCAGCGTGGGACAGAGCTACACCGGGGAGCTGTTTTTT
CDR3: CSVGQSYTGELFF

V: TRBV7-3
D: NA
J: TRBJ2-1
size: many
DNA: TGTGCCAGCAGCTTAAAAGGGGGTGTGGATGAGCAGTTCTTC
CDR3: CASSLKGGVDEQFF

V: TRBV28
D: NA
J: TRBJ2-7
size: many
DNA: TGTGCCAGCAGTTTTAGGGGGATCTCCTACGAGCAGTACTTC
CDR3: CASSFRGISYEQYF

V: TRBV2
D: NA
J: TRBJ2-1
size: NA
DNA: TGTGCCAGCAGTGAAGCGAGTCAGGGGTTTAGGAATGAGCAGTTCTTC
CDR3: CASSEASQGFRNEQFF

V: TRBV7-6
D: TRBD2
J: TRBJ2-5
size: NA
DNA: TGTGCCAGCAGCTACGGGGGGGCGGGAAAGACCCAGTACTTC
CDR3: CASSYGGAGKTQYF

V: TRBV20-1
D: NA
J: TRBJ2-1
size: many
DNA: TGCAGTGCTAGAGGTCTCCTGTCAGATGAGCAGTTCTTC
CDR3: CSARGLLSDEQFF

V: TRBV7-2
D: NA
J: TRBJ2-1
size: many
DNA: TGTGCCAGCAGCTTTTACAATGAGCAGTTCTTC
CDR3: CASSFYNEQFF

V: TRBV5-1
D: TRBD1
J: TRBJ2-7
size: NA
DNA: TGCGCCAGCAGCTCGCCGGGACAGAGCTCACGGGAGCAGTACTTC
CDR3: CASSSPGQSSREQYF

V: TRBV9
D: NA
J: TRBJ2-7
size: NA
DNA: TGTGTCAGCAGCGTAGGTGACAGGTTTTTGTCCTACGAGCAGCACTTC
CDR3: CVSSVGDRFLSYEQHF

V: TRBV7-2
D: NA
J: TRBJ1-3
size: once
DNA: TGTGCCAGCAGCCTACCGACAGGACCCTCTGGAAACACCATATATTTT
CDR3: CASSLPTGPSGNTIYF

V: TRBV29-1
D: NA
J: TRBJ2-7
size: NA
DNA: TGCAGCGTCACAGAACCAGGGGGGTCCACCAGGGAGCAGTACTTC
CDR3: CSVTEPGGSTREQYF

V: TRBV15
D: NA
J: TRBJ2-6
size: few
DNA: TGTGCCACCAGCAGAGAAGGCAATCCTGGGGCCAACGTCCTGACTTTC
CDR3: CATSREGNPGANVLTF

V: TRBV6-6
D: NA
J: TRBJ2-1
size: many
DNA: TGTGCCAGCAGTTTCGACAGCTACAATGAGCAGTTCTTC
CDR3: CASSFDSYNEQFF

V: TRBV4-2
D: TRBD2
J: TRBJ2-2
size: NA
DNA: TGTGCCAGCAGCCCCGGACTAGCGGGAGTGGGTGAGCTGTTTTTT
CDR3: CASSPGLAGVGELFF

V: TRBV14
D: NA
J: TRBJ1-1
size: many
DNA: TGTGCCAGCAGCCCCCCGGGCATGAACACTGAAGCTTTCTTT
CDR3: CASSPPGMNTEAFF

V: TRBV6-6
D: TRBD2
J: TRBJ2-1
size: many
DNA: TGTGCCAGCAGTCGCAGCGGGAGTTCCTCCTACAATGAGCAGTTCTTC
CDR3: CASSRSGSSSYNEQFF

V: TRBV20-1
D: TRBD2
J: TRBJ2-1
size: many
DNA: TGCAGTGCTTCCGGGACTAGGGAGTACGGTGAGCAGTTCTTC
CDR3: CSASGTREYGEQFF

V: TRBV2
D: NA
J: TRBJ2-1
size: many
DNA: TGTGCCAGCAGTGATTATAGGACAGTTTACAATGAGCAGTTCTTC
CDR3: CASSDYRTVYNEQFF

V: TRBV12-3/TRBV12-4
D: NA
J: TRBJ2-3
size: many
DNA: TGTGCCAGCACTAAAGGAGGGTCTAGCACAGATACGCAGTATTTT
CDR3: CASTKGGSSTDTQYF

V: TRBV6-2/TRBV6-3
D: TRBD2
J: TRBJ2-7
size: NA
DNA: TGTGCCAGCAGTCAGGGACTAGCGGACCACCCCTACGAGCAGTACTTC
CDR3: CASSQGLADHPYEQYF

V: TRBV5-1
D: NA
J: TRBJ2-3
size: NA
DNA: TGCGCCAGCAGCGGCGGGGGCCCAGATACGCAGTATTTT
CDR3: CASSGGGPDTQYF

V: TRBV7-3
D: NA
J: TRBJ2-1
size: NA
DNA: TGTGCCAGCAGCCCCCTGACAGGAGACGATGAGCAGTTCTTC
CDR3: CASSPLTGDDEQFF

V: TRBV2
D: NA
J: TRBJ2-3
size: many
DNA: TGTGCCAGCACCCCAGGGGGGGATACGCAGTATTTT
CDR3: CASTPGGDTQYF

V: TRBV11-2
D: NA
J: TRBJ1-1
size: many
DNA: TGTGCCAGCAGCTTTCTCAGGGGGAACACTGAAGCTTTCTTT
CDR3: CASSFLRGNTEAFF

V: TRBV20-1
D: NA
J: TRBJ2-1
size: many
DNA: TGCAGTGCTAGCCCGGGACAAGGGTACAATGAGCAGTTCTTC
CDR3: CSASPGQGYNEQFF

V: TRBV12-3/TRBV12-4
D: NA
J: TRBJ1-5
size: many
DNA: TGTGCCAGCAGTTTAATGGGGAGCAATCAGCCCCAGCATTTT
CDR3: CASSLMGSNQPQHF

V: TRBV19
D: TRBD1
J: TRBJ1-4
size: many
DNA: TGTGCCAGTACCGGACAGGCCGCAACTAATGAAAAACTGTTTTTT
CDR3: CASTGQAATNEKLFF

V: TRBV7-9
D: NA
J: TRBJ2-6
size: NA
DNA: TGTGCCAGCGGGACACGCTACTCTGGGGCCAACGTCCTGACTTTC
CDR3: CASGTRYSGANVLTF

V: TRBV7-6
D: NA
J: TRBJ2-3
size: many
DNA: TGTGCCAGCAGCTTCTTAGCTGCTAGCACAGGTACGCAGTATTTT
CDR3: CASSFLAASTGTQYF

V: TRBV7-6
D: NA
J: TRBJ1-5
size: many
DNA: TGTGCCAGCAGCTTAGATAGGAGTAGGCCCCAGCATTTT
CDR3: CASSLDRSRPQHF

V: TRBV6-1
D: NA
J: TRBJ2-3
size: many
DNA: TGTGCCAGCACCCTAATGCCTTTCCGAACAGCGAGCACAGATACGCAGTATTTT
CDR3: CASTLMPFRTASTDTQYF

V: TRBV5-8
D: TRBD2
J: TRBJ2-7
size: many
DNA: TGTGCCAGCAGCTTGGGTAGTAGCGGGATGGAGTACGAGCAGTACTTC
CDR3: CASSLGSSGMEYEQYF

V: TRBV7-9
D: TRBD2
J: TRBJ2-5
size: NA
DNA: TGTGCCAGCAGCCAAGCGGGGGGACGAGTGGGAGAGACCCAGTACTTC
CDR3: CASSQAGGRVGETQYF

V: TRBV20-1
D: NA
J: TRBJ2-7
size: NA
DNA: TGCAGTGCTAGGGGGGTTAGCGCTAACTTC
CDR3: CSARGVSANF

V: TRBV30
D: TRBD1
J: TRBJ2-3
size: NA
DNA: TGTGCCTGGAGTGGGCAGGGGGGCACAGATACGCAGTATTTT
CDR3: CAWSGQGGTDTQYF

V: TRBV5-1
D: TRBD1
J: TRBJ1-2
size: many
DNA: TGCGCCAGCAGCTTGGGACAGGGACGGAGTGGCTACACCTTC
CDR3: CASSLGQGRSGYTF

V: TRBV12-3/TRBV12-4
D: NA
J: TRBJ2-3
size: many
DNA: TGTGCCAGCAGTTCATGGGACAACACAGATACGCAGTATTTT
CDR3: CASSSWDNTDTQYF

V: TRBV6-1
D: TRBD1
J: TRBJ1-1
size: once
DNA: TGTGCCAGCACCATACAGGGGGCTGCTTTCTTT
CDR3: CASTIQGAAFF

V: TRBV11-2
D: NA
J: TRBJ2-1
size: many
DNA: TGTGCCAGCAGCTTAAGCCGCACTAGCTACAATGAGCAGTTCTTC
CDR3: CASSLSRTSYNEQFF

V: TRBV5-1
D: TRBD2
J: TRBJ2-2
size: NA
DNA: TGCGCCAGCAGCAGGGCGGGACTAGCGGGAACCGGGGAGCTGTTTTTT
CDR3: CASSRAGLAGTGELFF

V: TRBV6-1
D: TRBD2
J: TRBJ2-1
size: many
DNA: TGTGCCAGCAGTGCGGGGCGGGGGGACTACAATGAGCAGTTCTTC
CDR3: CASSAGRGDYNEQFF

V: TRBV20-1
D: TRBD1
J: TRBJ1-1
size: NA
DNA: TGCAGTGCGAAAACAGGGGGGACGAACACTGAAGCTTTCTTT
CDR3: CSAKTGGTNTEAFF

V: TRBV6-4
D: NA
J: TRBJ2-2
size: once
DNA: TGTGCCAGCAAACGGGCGGACACCGGGGAGCTGTTTTTT
CDR3: CASKRADTGELFF

V: TRBV20-1
D: NA
J: TRBJ1-5
size: NA
DNA: TGCAGTGCTAGGGGGGTTAACAATCAGCCCCAGCATTTT
CDR3: CSARGVNNQPQHF

V: TRBV19
D: TRBD1
J: TRBJ2-1
size: NA
DNA: TGTGCCAGTAGTATCCGGGACAGGGGGCACGAGCAGTTCTTC
CDR3: CASSIRDRGHEQFF

V: TRBV7-2
D: TRBD2
J: TRBJ2-1
size: many
DNA: TGTGCCAGCAGCTTTGGGTCTGCGGGAGGCGACTACAATGAGCAGTTCTTC
CDR3: CASSFGSAGGDYNEQFF

V: TRBV9
D: TRBD1
J: TRBJ1-5
size: many
DNA: TGTGCCAGCAGCGTAGTAGGGACAGATGATCAGCCCCAGCATTTT
CDR3: CASSVVGTDDQPQHF

V: TRBV7-4
D: NA
J: TRBJ1-6
size: NA
DNA: TGTGCCAGCAGCTTAGCGAGGAGCTCCTATAATTCACCCCTCCACTTT
CDR3: CASSLARSSYNSPLHF

V: TRBV7-2
D: NA
J: TRBJ2-2
size: NA
DNA: TGTGCCAGCAGCCCTCAGGGCGGAAACACCGGGGAGCTGTTTTTT
CDR3: CASSPQGGNTGELFF

V: TRBV2
D: TRBD1
J: TRBJ2-3
size: NA
DNA: TGTGCCAGCGGACAGGGGGGCACAGATACGCAGTATTTT
CDR3: CASGQGGTDTQYF

V: TRBV15
D: TRBD2
J: TRBJ2-5
size: once
DNA: TGTGCCACCAGCAGCCTCGGACTAGCGGGAGAGACCCAGTACTTC
CDR3: CATSSLGLAGETQYF

V: TRBV4-1
D: TRBD1
J: TRBJ2-5
size: once
DNA: TGCGCCAGCAGCTCCCCGGGACAGGGGGCTTTGGAGACCCAGTACTTC
CDR3: CASSSPGQGALETQYF